The clone carrying this T cell receptor (beta chain) was counted between two and nine times. Its antigen is unidentified. The entry originates in a study of T cell repertoires in cytomegalovirus infection. Study background: Recently described HLA-C-restricted plus well-studied HLA-B-restricted CMV epitopes were used.

Germline lookup yields CDR1 SEHNR and CDR2 FQNEAQ (reference sequence). V was shortened by 4 bases and J by 2 bases, with 6 bases between the two germline ends. This CDR3 is built from 12 residues. Each CDR3 protein gets one entry after TCRdb re-called the reads with MiXCR. Of tens of thousands of distinct CDR3 sequences detected, around 25% appear once; the ten largest clones hold approximately 48%. The specimen comprised CD8+ T cells from cultured PBMCs, sampled from culture after CMV antigen stimulation. The rearrangement joins TRBV7-9 to TRBJ2-7; D unclear. This TCR was recovered from a human donor in good health (CMV status not recorded). Some clones in this sample may be carry-over from other donors' samples. The CDR3 region has the DNA TGTGCCAGCAGCTCGACCCCCTACGAGCAGTACTTC. This gives the protein CASSSTPYEQYF.